The clone carrying this T cell receptor beta chain was picked up many times. This CDR3 region has 15 residues. CDR1 is DFQATT and CDR2 is SNEGSKA in the germline V gene (reference sequence). V lost 6 bases and J 6 bases, leaving 24 bases between the germline ends. This sample was taken from a study of identical twins. All donors comprised healthy Caucasians. TCRdb re-analysed the 5' RACE reads in MiXCR, keeping a single row per CDR3 protein. The table lists 420,000 or so distinct CDR3 sequences, approximately 17% of them singletons. The sequenced sample consisted of naive T cells sorted from blood. The TCR comes from a man aged 50-59 years in good health. The chain employs TRBV20-1 and TRBJ2-7, with D perhaps matching TRBD2 (6 bases). CDR3 amino acids: CSASLEWDSRGEQYF. CDR3 DNA sequence: TGCAGTGCCTCCCTAGAGTGGGACTCTCGCGGCGAGCAGTACTTC.